The 11 T cell receptor beta chains in this list originate from one sample, sequenced in a study of radiation and T cells in renal cell carcinoma. Repertoires were generated with immunoSEQ multiplex PCR, while TCRdb's copy carries only in-frame clones and drops some. The sample records 100,000 to 150,000 clones, around 90% being singletons. The time point denotes: blood 2 weeks post-SBRT. The treatment was: 15 Gy SBRT to primary tumor, nephrectomy 4 weeks later. Sample: blood, taken from a patient whose treatment included radiotherapy and nephrectomy. These receptors all come from a woman aged 70-85 years with renal cell carcinoma.

This clone was seen a few times. The chain is built from TRBV11-3 and TRBJ1-2; D not certain. The CDR3 runs to 13 residues. Germline V gene data show CDR1 as SGHNT and CDR2 as YENEEA. V was pared by 2 bases and J by 2 bases, with 6 bases between. CDR3 coding DNA: TGTGCCAGCAGCTTAAACTTAAACTATGGCTACACCTTC. It encodes CASSLNLNYGYTF.

The chain recombines TRBV19 with TRBJ2-7; D is uncertain. Germline V gene lookup returns CDR1 LNHDA and CDR2 SQIVND (reference sequence). The CDR3 is made up of 14 amino acids. The V end lost 5 bases, the J end lost 4 bases, and 15 bases lay between the germline ends. The chain's CDR3 is CASSPRTGRYEQYF. The CDR3 DNA reads TGTGCCAGTAGTCCCAGGACGGGCAGGTACGAGCAGTACTTC.

The chain joins TRBV5-1 to TRBJ1-2; D uncertain. Trimming pared 5 bases from V and 4 bases from J, leaving 18 bases between. The germline CDR1 and CDR2 sequences are SGHRS and YFSETQ. The CDR3 extends over 15 amino acids. CDR3 protein: CASRADDSLSYGYTF. The CDR3 region has the DNA TGCGCCAGCAGAGCGGACGACTCGCTCTCCTATGGCTACACCTTC.

The chain combines TRBV6-5 with TRBJ2-1, with 8 bases fitting TRBD1. The CDR3 is 15 amino acids. J lost 2 bases, V lost 5 bases, and 5 bases had no gene match. Germline V gene sequence: CDR1 MNHEY, CDR2 SVGAGI. The CDR3 reads CASSKDREPYNEQFF. The CDR3 nucleotides are TGTGCCAGCAGTAAGGACAGGGAACCCTACAATGAGCAGTTCTTC.

This chain's CDR3 is CASTPSGRVTEAFF. The CDR3 bases are TGTGCCAGTACCCCCTCTGGCAGGGTGACTGAAGCTTTCTTT. The rearrangement links TRBV19 to TRBJ1-1; D is perhaps TRBD1 (5 bases). Germline CDR1 reads LNHDA; CDR2 reads SQIVND (reference sequence). V was shortened by 7 bases and J by 5 bases, with 17 bases between the two germline ends. The CDR3 sequence is 14 residues long.

CDR3 residues: CASSLFERGTEAFF. CDR3 bases: TGTGCCAGCAGCTTATTTGAGCGGGGCACTGAAGCTTTCTTT. The J gene is TRBJ1-1, the V gene TRBV7-3; D ambiguous. This CDR3 has 14 amino acids. V lost 2 bases, J lost 4 bases, and 11 bases lay in between. The germline gives CDR1 SGHTA, CDR2 FQGTGA.

V gene TRBV5-1 combines with J gene TRBJ1-2; 8 nucleotides match TRBD1. The CDR3 is 14 amino acids. The V gene's germline CDR1 is SGHRS and CDR2 YFSETQ. Trimming took 1 base from V and 2 from J; bases not matched to a gene: 1. The CDR3: CASSLWTGNYGYTF. The CDR3 nucleotides are TGCGCCAGCAGCTTGTGGACAGGGAACTATGGCTACACCTTC.

The chain employs TRBV29-1 and TRBJ1-1; D remains unclear. The V gene's germline CDR1 is SQVTM and CDR2 ANQGSEA. Trimming removed 1 base at V and 1 base at J, with 7 bases between. CDR3 size: 13 residues. The CDR3: CSVEGHPNTEAFF. The DNA for the CDR3 is TGCAGCGTTGAAGGACATCCGAACACTGAAGCTTTCTTT. The full variable domain, in which reference TRBV29-1 and TRBJ1-1 provide the parts outside the CDR3, is SAVISQKPSRDICQRGTSLTIQCQVDSQVTMMFWYRQQPGQSLTLIATANQGSEATYESGFVIDKFPISRPNLTFSTLTVSNMSPEDSSIYLCSVEGHPNTEAFFGQGTRLTVV.

The J gene is TRBJ2-7, the V gene TRBV27; 13 nucleotides agree with TRBD2. Trimming took 5 bases from V and 2 from J; bases not matched to a gene: 3. The CDR3 extends over 15 amino acids. Germline V gives CDR1 MNHEY, CDR2 SMNVEV (reference sequence). CDR3 nucleotide sequence: TGTGCCAGCAGTACGACTAGCGGGGGGACCTACGAGCAGTACTTC. As protein: CASSTTSGGTYEQYF.

The J gene is TRBJ1-2, the V gene TRBV7-9, with D maybe TRBD1 (5 bases). The V end was cut by 5 bases, the J end by 8 bases, with 15 bases between. The germline V gene encodes CDR1 SEHNR and CDR2 FQNEAQ (reference sequence). CDR3 size: 13 residues. This CDR3 reads CASSPAWGGGYTF. DNA for the CDR3: TGTGCCAGCAGCCCGGCCTGGGGCGGCGGCTACACCTTC.

The chain recombines TRBV28 with TRBJ1-2; 9 bases agree with TRBD1. This CDR3 has 13 residues. V dropped 7 bases and J dropped 8; count of bases not matched to a gene: 8. From germline, CDR1 is MDHEN and CDR2 SYDVKM. The CDR3 protein is CASIKGQGRGYTF. The CDR3 DNA reads as TGTGCCAGCATCAAAGGACAGGGGAGAGGCTACACCTTC.